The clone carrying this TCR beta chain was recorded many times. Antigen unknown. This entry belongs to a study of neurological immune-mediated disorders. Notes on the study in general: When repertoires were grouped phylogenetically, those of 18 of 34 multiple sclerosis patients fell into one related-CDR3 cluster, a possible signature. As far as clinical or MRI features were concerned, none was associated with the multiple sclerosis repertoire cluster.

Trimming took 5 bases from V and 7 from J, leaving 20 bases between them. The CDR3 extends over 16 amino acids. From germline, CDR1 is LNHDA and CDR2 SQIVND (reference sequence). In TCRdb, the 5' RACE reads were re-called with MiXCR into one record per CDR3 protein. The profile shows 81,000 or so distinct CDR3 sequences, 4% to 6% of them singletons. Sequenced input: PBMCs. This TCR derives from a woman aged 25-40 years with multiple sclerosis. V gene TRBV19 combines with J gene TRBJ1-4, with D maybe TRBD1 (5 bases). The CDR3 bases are TGTGCCAGTAGTTCCCAATCGGACGGGGGAGGTGAAAAACTGTTTTTT. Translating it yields CASSSQSDGGGEKLFF.